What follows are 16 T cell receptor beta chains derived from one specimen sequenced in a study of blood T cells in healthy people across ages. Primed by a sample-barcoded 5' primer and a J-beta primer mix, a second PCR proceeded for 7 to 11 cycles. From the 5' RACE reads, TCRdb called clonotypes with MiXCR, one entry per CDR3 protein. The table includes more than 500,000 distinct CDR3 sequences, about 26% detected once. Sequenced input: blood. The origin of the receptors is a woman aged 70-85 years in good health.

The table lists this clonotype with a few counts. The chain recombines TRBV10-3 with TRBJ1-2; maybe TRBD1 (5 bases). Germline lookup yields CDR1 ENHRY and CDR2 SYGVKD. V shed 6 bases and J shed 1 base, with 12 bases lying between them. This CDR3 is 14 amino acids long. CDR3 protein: CAIREMTVNYGYTF. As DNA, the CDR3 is TGTGCCATCAGGGAAATGACAGTTAACTATGGCTACACCTTC.

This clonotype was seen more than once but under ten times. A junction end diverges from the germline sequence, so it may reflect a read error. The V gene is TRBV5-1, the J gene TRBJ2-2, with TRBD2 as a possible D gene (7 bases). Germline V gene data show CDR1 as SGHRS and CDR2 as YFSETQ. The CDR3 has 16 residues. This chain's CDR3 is CASSLNAGANTGELFF. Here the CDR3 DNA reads TGCGCCAGCAGCTTGAATGCGGGGGCGAACACCGGGGAGCTATTTTTT.

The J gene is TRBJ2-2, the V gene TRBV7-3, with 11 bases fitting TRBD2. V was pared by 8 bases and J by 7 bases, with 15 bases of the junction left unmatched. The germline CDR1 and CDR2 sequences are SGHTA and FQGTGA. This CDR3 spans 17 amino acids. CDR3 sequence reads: CASGDSGTSGSGGELFF. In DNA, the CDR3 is TGTGCCAGCGGGGATTCCGGGACTAGCGGATCGGGCGGGGAGCTGTTTTTT.

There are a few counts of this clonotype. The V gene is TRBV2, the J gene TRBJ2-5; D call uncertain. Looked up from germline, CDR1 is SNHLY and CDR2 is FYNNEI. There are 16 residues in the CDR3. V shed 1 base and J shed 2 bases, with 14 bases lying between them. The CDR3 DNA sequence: TGTGCCAGCAGTGAAGAAGCCTTTAGCAGACAAGAGACCCAGTACTTC. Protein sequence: CASSEEAFSRQETQYF.

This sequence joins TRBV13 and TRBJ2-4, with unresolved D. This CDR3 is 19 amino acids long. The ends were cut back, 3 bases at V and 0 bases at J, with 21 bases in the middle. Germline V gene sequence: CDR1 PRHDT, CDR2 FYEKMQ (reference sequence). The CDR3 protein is CASSLGPFGSTLAKNIQYF. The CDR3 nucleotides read TGTGCCAGCAGCTTGGGTCCCTTTGGGTCCACCCTAGCCAAAAACATTCAGTACTTC.

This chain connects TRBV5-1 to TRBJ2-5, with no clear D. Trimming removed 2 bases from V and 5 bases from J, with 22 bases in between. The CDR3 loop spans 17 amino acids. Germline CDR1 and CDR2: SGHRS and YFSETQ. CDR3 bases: TGCGCCAGCAGCTTAGACCCTGAGAGGTCCCCAGCCGAGACCCAGTACTTC. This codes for CASSLDPERSPAETQYF.

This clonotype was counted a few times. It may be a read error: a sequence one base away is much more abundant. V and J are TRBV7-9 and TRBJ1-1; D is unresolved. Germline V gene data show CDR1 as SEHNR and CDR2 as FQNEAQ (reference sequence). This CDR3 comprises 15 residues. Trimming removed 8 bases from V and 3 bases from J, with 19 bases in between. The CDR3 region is CASRSQAVADTEAFF. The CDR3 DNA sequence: TGTGCCAGCCGCTCTCAGGCAGTTGCGGACACTGAAGCTTTCTTT.

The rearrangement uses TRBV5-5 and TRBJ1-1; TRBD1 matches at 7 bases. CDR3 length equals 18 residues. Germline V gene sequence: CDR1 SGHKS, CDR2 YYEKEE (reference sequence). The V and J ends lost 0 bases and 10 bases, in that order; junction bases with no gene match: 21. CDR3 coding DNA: TGTGCCAGCAGCTTGGAGACAGGGTTTTCAACCATACCTCGAACAGCTTTCTTT. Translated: CASSLETGFSTIPRTAFF.

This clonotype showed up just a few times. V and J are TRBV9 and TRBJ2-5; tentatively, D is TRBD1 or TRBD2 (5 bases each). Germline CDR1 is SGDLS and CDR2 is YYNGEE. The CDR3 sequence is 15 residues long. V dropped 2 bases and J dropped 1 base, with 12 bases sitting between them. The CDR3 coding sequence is TGTGCCAGCAGCGTCAACCACGGGACCCAAGAGACCCAGTACTTC. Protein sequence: CASSVNHGTQETQYF.

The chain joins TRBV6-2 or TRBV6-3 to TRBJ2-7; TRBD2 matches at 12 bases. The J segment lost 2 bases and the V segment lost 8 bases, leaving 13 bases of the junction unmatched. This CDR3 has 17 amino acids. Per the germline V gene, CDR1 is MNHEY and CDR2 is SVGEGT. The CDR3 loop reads CASGFRLAGDSPYEQYF. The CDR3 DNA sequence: TGTGCCAGCGGCTTTCGACTAGCGGGGGATTCCCCCTACGAGCAGTACTTC.

The CDR3 bases are TGCAGTGCCATACTAGATCTATCGAAGACCCAGTACTTC. It codes for CSAILDLSKTQYF. The chain carries TRBV20-1 and TRBJ2-1; possibly TRBD2 for D (5 bases). The DNA end is more similar to TRBJ2-5, so the J call may be wrong. The germline gives CDR1 DFQATT, CDR2 SNEGSKA (reference sequence). This CDR3 has 13 amino acids.

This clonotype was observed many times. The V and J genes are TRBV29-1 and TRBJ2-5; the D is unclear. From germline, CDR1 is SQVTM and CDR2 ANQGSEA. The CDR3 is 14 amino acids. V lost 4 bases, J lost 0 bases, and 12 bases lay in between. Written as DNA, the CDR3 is TGCAGCGTTGCTGCACGCAGGTACCAAGAGACCCAGTACTTC. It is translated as CSVAARRYQETQYF.

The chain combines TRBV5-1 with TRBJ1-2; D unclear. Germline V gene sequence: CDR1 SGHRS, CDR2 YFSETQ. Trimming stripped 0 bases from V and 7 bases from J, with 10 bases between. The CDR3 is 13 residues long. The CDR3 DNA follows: TGCGCCAGCAGCTTGGAGCCCAGTTTTGGCTACACCTTC. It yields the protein CASSLEPSFGYTF.

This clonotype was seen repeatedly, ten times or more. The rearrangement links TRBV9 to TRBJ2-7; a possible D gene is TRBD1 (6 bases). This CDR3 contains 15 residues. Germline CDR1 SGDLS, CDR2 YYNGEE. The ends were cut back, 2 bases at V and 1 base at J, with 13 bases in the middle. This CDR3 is CASSVYPDSSYEQYF. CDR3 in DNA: TGTGCCAGCAGCGTCTACCCGGACAGTTCCTACGAGCAGTACTTC.

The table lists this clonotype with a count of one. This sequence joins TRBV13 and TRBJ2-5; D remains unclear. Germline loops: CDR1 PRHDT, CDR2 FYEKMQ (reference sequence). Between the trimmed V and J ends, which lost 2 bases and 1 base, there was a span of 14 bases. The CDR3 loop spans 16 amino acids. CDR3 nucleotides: TGTGCCAGCAGCTTACGTAGAGGCCACCTCCAAGAGACCCAGTACTTC. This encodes CASSLRRGHLQETQYF.

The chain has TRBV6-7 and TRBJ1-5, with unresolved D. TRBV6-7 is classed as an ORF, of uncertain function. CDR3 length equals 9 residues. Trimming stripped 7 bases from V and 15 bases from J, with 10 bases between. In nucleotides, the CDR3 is TGTGCCAGCACCGCCCCTCCGCATTTT. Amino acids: CASTAPPHF.